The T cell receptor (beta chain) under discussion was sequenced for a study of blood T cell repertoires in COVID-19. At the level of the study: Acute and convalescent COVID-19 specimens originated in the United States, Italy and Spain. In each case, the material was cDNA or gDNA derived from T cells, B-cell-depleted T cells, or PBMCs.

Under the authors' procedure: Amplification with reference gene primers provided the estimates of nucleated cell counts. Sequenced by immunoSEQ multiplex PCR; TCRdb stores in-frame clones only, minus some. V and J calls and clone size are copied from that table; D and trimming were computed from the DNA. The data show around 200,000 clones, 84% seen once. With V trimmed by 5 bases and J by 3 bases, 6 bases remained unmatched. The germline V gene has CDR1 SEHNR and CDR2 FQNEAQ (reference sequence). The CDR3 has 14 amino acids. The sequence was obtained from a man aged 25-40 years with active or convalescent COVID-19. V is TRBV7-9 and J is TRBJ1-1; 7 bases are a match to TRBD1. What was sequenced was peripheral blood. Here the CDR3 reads CASSLEGADTEAFF. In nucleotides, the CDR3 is TGTGCCAGCAGCCTAGAGGGGGCGGACACTGAAGCTTTCTTT.